One sample yielded the 27 T cell receptor delta chains listed below, sequenced in a study of Vδ1+ human thymocytes. The study's findings and limits: Thymic TRG and TRD repertoires appeared highly polyclonal.

These receptors have no identified antigens. Sequences come from RNA converted to cDNA by reverse transcription. Multiplex PCR used pooled V-gene forward primers and a constant-region reverse primer to amplify CDR3s. TCRdb re-called the multiplex PCR reads using CATT. Among under 80,000 delta-chain clones listed, 30% to 40% were seen once. Sequencing was performed on Vdelta1+ gamma-delta thymocytes from the thymus. Subset reported: FACS-sorted CD3+ TCRalphabeta- TCRVdelta1+ TCRVdelta2- thymocytes. These receptors all come from a boy under two years old who had congenital heart surgery.

This clone was counted a single time. The genes are TRDV1 and TRDJ1, with D perhaps TRDD2 (5 bases). Germline V gene lookup returns CDR1 TSWWSYY and CDR2 QGS. This CDR3 region has 15 residues. The ends were cut back, 5 bases at V and 8 bases at J, with 21 bases in the middle. Here the CDR3 DNA reads TGTGCTCTTGGGCCGAATGGGACTCCCTACTCCAAACTCATCTTT. Its translation is CALGPNGTPYSKLIF.

The chain links TRDV1 to TRDJ1, with D perhaps given as TRDD2 or TRDD3 (7 bases each). The V end lost 4 bases, the J end lost 0 bases, and 30 bases lay between the germline ends. CDR1 is TSWWSYY, CDR2 QGS, per germline. The CDR3 contains 21 residues. DNA for the CDR3: TGTGCTCTTGGGGTCTCCACGGCCTTCCTCATTACTGGGGCTTACACCGATAAACTCATCTTT. Its protein product is CALGVSTAFLITGAYTDKLIF.

This chain joins TRDV2 and TRDJ3; 7 bases agree with TRDD3. The ends lost 1 base at V and 2 bases at J; junction bases unmatched: 19. The CDR3 is 22 residues long. Germline assignment: CDR1 GEAIGNYY and CDR2 EKD. CDR3 DNA: TGTGCCTGTGACACACGTAGGTGGGGGACTCTCGCTGGACCCTGGGACACCCGACAGATGTTTTTC. This translates into CACDTRRWGTLAGPWDTRQMFF.

As to this clone: With a much larger clone just one base away, this may be a read error. J is TRDJ1 and V is TRDV2; D gene uncertain. V shed 5 bases and J shed 0 bases, with 15 bases lying between them. The V gene's germline CDR1 is GEAIGNYY and CDR2 EKD. This CDR3 is 15 amino acids long. The CDR3 DNA reads as TGTGCCTGTGCCACTCTCCCCGGGTACACCGATAAACTCATCTTT. Its protein product is CACATLPGYTDKLIF.

The genes are TRDV1 and TRDJ1; TRDD3 matches at 11 bases. Losses at the gene ends were 8 bases for V and 1 base for J; bases not matched to a gene: 18. This CDR3 contains 19 residues. The germline V gene encodes CDR1 TSWWSYY and CDR2 QGS. CDR3 sequence reads: CALRASLYWGIGPTDKLIF. As DNA, the CDR3 is TGTGCTCTTAGGGCCTCCCTCTACTGGGGGATAGGGCCCACCGATAAACTCATCTTT.

The chain combines TRDV1 with TRDJ1; no clear D gene. The CDR3 has 18 residues. V was clipped by 0 bases and J by 6 bases, with 23 bases between them. CDR1 is TSWWSYY and CDR2 is QGS in the germline V gene. The CDR3 nucleotides read TGTGCTCTTGGGGAACTATGGTGGACGTCGGAACTACCGAATAAACTCATCTTT. Encoded protein: CALGELWWTSELPNKLIF.

The chain has TRDV1 and TRDJ1; D is uncertain. The germline V and J ends were trimmed by 5 bases and 0 bases, with 25 bases remaining between them. This CDR3 is built from 19 residues. In germline, CDR1 is TSWWSYY, CDR2 QGS. The CDR3 region is CALGLKPPDPTLYTDKLIF. CDR3 nucleotide sequence: TGTGCTCTTGGGTTGAAACCGCCTGACCCAACTTTGTACACCGATAAACTCATCTTT.

This clone has just a few counts. The chain couples TRDV1 to TRDJ1, with TRDD3 matching 8 bases. The V segment lost 6 bases and the J segment 0 bases; nucleotides outside the gene matches: 18. This CDR3 spans 19 amino acids. Germline V gives CDR1 TSWWSYY, CDR2 QGS. The CDR3 sequence: CALGSQLLGDSKYTDKLIF. CDR3 sequence (DNA): TGTGCTCTTGGAAGCCAACTCCTGGGGGACTCGAAGTACACCGATAAACTCATCTTT.

This sequence joins TRDV1 and TRDJ1; D unclear. Germline values: CDR1 TSWWSYY, CDR2 QGS. This CDR3 is built from 16 residues. Trimming removed 3 bases at V and 0 bases at J, with 14 bases between. The CDR3 DNA sequence: TGTGCTCTTGGGGACCTGTTTTCGGAGAACACCGATAAACTCATCTTT. Its protein product is CALGDLFSENTDKLIF.

The chain uses TRDV1 and TRDJ1, with D hard to call. Germline V gene sequence: CDR1 TSWWSYY, CDR2 QGS. The V and J ends lost 1 base and 0 bases respectively, with 18 bases between them. The length of the CDR3 is 18 residues. The CDR3: CALGERLYGGFYTDKLIF. The CDR3 DNA reads TGTGCTCTTGGGGAACGATTGTACGGTGGATTTTACACCGATAAACTCATCTTT.

J is TRDJ1 and V is TRDV1; 13 nucleotides line up with TRDD3. The CDR3 has 25 residues. The trim removed 2 bases at V and 0 bases at J, leaving 27 bases unmatched. Germline V CDR1 and CDR2: TSWWSYY, QGS. The chain's CDR3 is CALGESIKLPRVLGDTLAYTDKLIF. The CDR3 DNA reads TGTGCTCTTGGGGAATCCATCAAACTACCCCGGGTACTGGGGGATACGTTAGCCTACACCGATAAACTCATCTTT.

In this sample, this clone turned up a few times. V is TRDV1 and J is TRDJ1; possibly TRDD3 for D (6 bases). The germline V and J ends were trimmed by 1 base and 0 bases, with 24 bases remaining between them. CDR1 and CDR2 from the germline V gene are TSWWSYY and QGS. The CDR3 has 20 residues. CDR3 DNA: TGTGCTCTTGGGGAACGGGATTTTCCTCGATACGTTGGGTACACCGATAAACTCATCTTT. Its protein is CALGERDFPRYVGYTDKLIF.

V usage is TRDV1 and J usage is TRDJ1, with TRDD3 matching 7 bases. Germline CDR1 reads TSWWSYY; CDR2 reads QGS. This CDR3 has 14 amino acids. Trimming cost V 1 base and J 9 bases; bases outside gene matches: 8. CDR3 nucleotides: TGTGCTCTTGGGGAACCCCTACTGGGGAGGGAACTCATCTTT. Its protein is CALGEPLLGRELIF.

This clone has more than one count but fewer than ten. This chain uses TRDV1 with TRDJ1, with unresolved D. Germline CDR1 TSWWSYY, CDR2 QGS. With 0 bases removed from V and 0 bases from J, the gap between germline ends came to 14 bases. This CDR3 contains 17 residues. In DNA form, the CDR3 reads TGTGCTCTTGGGGAACTCAAGCAAACGCAGTACACCGATAAACTCATCTTT. Protein sequence: CALGELKQTQYTDKLIF.

This clone was recorded a few times. V gene TRDV1 combines with J gene TRDJ1, with a possible D match to TRDD2 (6 bases). Germline V gene lookup returns CDR1 TSWWSYY and CDR2 QGS. V was pared by 4 bases and J by 4 bases, with 28 bases between. The CDR3 has 19 residues. Here the CDR3 reads CALGGRGSYFLPSFDKLIF. The CDR3 nucleotides are TGTGCTCTTGGGGGCCGGGGCTCCTACTTCTTACCCTCCTTCGATAAACTCATCTTT.

The chain links TRDV1 to TRDJ1, with 8 bases that match TRDD3. Germline assignment: CDR1 TSWWSYY and CDR2 QGS. V dropped 1 base and J dropped 0; count of bases not matched to a gene: 19. This CDR3 comprises 21 residues. The CDR3 here is CALGERAPQSPYWGYTDKLIF. Here the CDR3 DNA reads TGTGCTCTTGGGGAACGGGCCCCCCAGTCCCCTTACTGGGGGTACACCGATAAACTCATCTTT.

The chain uses TRDV1 and TRDJ1; maybe TRDD2 (6 bases). Germline CDR1 reads TSWWSYY; CDR2 reads QGS. This CDR3 has 18 residues. Trimming took 1 base from V and 2 from J, leaving 20 bases between them. The CDR3 DNA sequence: TGTGCTCTTGGGGAACCCTCCTACGTCCAACCGGGGACCGATAAACTCATCTTT. It codes for CALGEPSYVQPGTDKLIF.

This clone turned up a few times. The rearrangement joins TRDV1 to TRDJ1; 9 bases map to TRDD3. The CDR3 is 18 amino acids. V shed 1 base, J shed 3 bases, and the junction held 12 bases outside the gene matches. From germline, CDR1 is TSWWSYY and CDR2 QGS. The CDR3 DNA is TGTGCTCTTGGGGAACCGGCATGGGGGATATGGGTCGCCGATAAACTCATCTTT. It specifies CALGEPAWGIWVADKLIF.

This clone was recorded a few times. The chain carries TRDV1 and TRDJ1; D may correspond to TRDD2 or TRDD3 (7 bases each). The V and J ends lost 0 bases and 3 bases respectively, with 44 bases between them. Germline CDR1 reads TSWWSYY; CDR2 reads QGS. CDR3 length: 26 amino acids. The CDR3 DNA sequence: TGTGCTCTTGGGGAACTGGATTCCTACTCCCGTACTGGGGATTACCATCGTAAAGTATCCCCCGATAAACTCATCTTT. It encodes CALGELDSYSRTGDYHRKVSPDKLIF.

The V and J genes are TRDV1 and TRDJ1; 13 bases are a match to TRDD3. CDR1 and CDR2 (germline): TSWWSYY, QGS. With V trimmed by 5 bases and J by 7 bases, 25 bases remained unmatched. The CDR3 is 21 amino acids. The CDR3 nucleotides are TGTGCTCTTGGGAGGGATATTTCACGCATACGTCTACTGGGGGATACGACTAAACTCATCTTT. Translating gives CALGRDISRIRLLGDTTKLIF.

This clone occurred a few times. This chain uses TRDV1 with TRDJ1; D not certain. The germline V and J ends were trimmed by 1 base and 2 bases, with 20 bases remaining between them. Germline loops: CDR1 TSWWSYY, CDR2 QGS. CDR3 length equals 18 residues. The CDR3 loop is CALGEPFTSLVGTDKLIF. The CDR3 nucleotides are TGTGCTCTTGGGGAACCGTTTACCTCCCTGGTTGGGACCGATAAACTCATCTTT.

This clone has a handful of counts. The chain couples TRDV1 to TRDJ1; TRDD3 is a possible D gene (6 bases). Germline CDR1 and CDR2: TSWWSYY and QGS. The CDR3 extends over 19 amino acids. Trimming took 3 bases from V and 2 from J, leaving 25 bases between them. DNA for the CDR3: TGTGCTCTTGGGGACCCCCGGAGGGGATCCCCCGGGGGGACCGATAAACTCATCTTT. It encodes CALGDPRRGSPGGTDKLIF.

V and J are TRDV1 and TRDJ1; D perhaps matches TRDD3 (5 bases). The V end was cut by 1 base, the J end by 0 bases, with 18 bases between. CDR3 length: 18 amino acids. The germline CDR1 and CDR2 sequences are TSWWSYY and QGS. The CDR3 nucleotides read TGTGCTCTTGGGGAACGTCTATGGAGGGGGTCCGACACCGATAAACTCATCTTT. It yields the protein CALGERLWRGSDTDKLIF.

This chain links TRDV1 with TRDJ1, with 13 bases matching TRDD3. This CDR3 comprises 26 residues. J lost 0 bases, V lost 2 bases, and 30 bases had no gene match. In germline, CDR1 is TSWWSYY, CDR2 QGS. The CDR3 nucleotides are TGTGCTCTTGGGGAAAACCCTTCCTTCTTACTGGGGGATACGCGTATCCCCGCGAAACACACCGATAAACTCATCTTT. Amino acid sequence: CALGENPSFLLGDTRIPAKHTDKLIF.

This clone was detected a few times. The J gene is TRDJ1, the V gene TRDV1; maybe TRDD3 (6 bases). Germline V gene lookup returns CDR1 TSWWSYY and CDR2 QGS. Trimming removed 0 bases at V and 0 bases at J, with 14 bases between. The CDR3 extends over 17 amino acids. Here the CDR3 reads CALGELPYLGNTDKLIF. Written as DNA, the CDR3 is TGTGCTCTTGGGGAACTCCCCTACCTGGGGAACACCGATAAACTCATCTTT.

This chain joins TRDV1 and TRDJ1; 13 nucleotides match TRDD3. Germline CDR1 and CDR2: TSWWSYY and QGS. This CDR3 comprises 25 residues. J lost 3 bases, V lost 1 base, and 29 bases had no gene match. This CDR3 reads CALGERDPNHYQLLGDTVGPDKLIF. DNA of the CDR3: TGTGCTCTTGGGGAACGAGATCCCAACCACTACCAGCTACTGGGGGATACGGTTGGTCCCGATAAACTCATCTTT.

This clone was seen a handful of times. The chain has TRDV1 and TRDJ1; D may be TRDD3 (7 bases). The ends were cut back, 3 bases at V and 0 bases at J, with 23 bases in the middle. Germline lookup yields CDR1 TSWWSYY and CDR2 QGS. The CDR3 extends over 19 amino acids. CDR3 protein: CALGDHFLPGDLYTDKLIF. The CDR3 coding sequence is TGTGCTCTTGGGGACCACTTCCTTCCGGGGGATCTGTACACCGATAAACTCATCTTT.